Given below is one T cell receptor beta chain in context. Its antigen remains unknown. The sample originates from a study of post-analysis software for immune sequencing data. Study conclusions and caveats: Patients carried a handful of TRBV segments more frequently than controls did, and TRBV5-6, TRBV5-1 and TRBV20-1 were among them.

Trimming at V came to 4 bases and at J to 1 base, leaving 3 bases not matched to a gene. The CDR3 runs 15 residues. Germline V gene sequence: CDR1 SGHRS, CDR2 YFSETQ. Prepared TCR beta cDNA libraries contained unique molecular identifiers. TCRdb reprocessed the PCR reads with MiXCR, giving one entry per CDR3 protein. In the table there are hundreds of thousands of distinct CDR3 sequences, 30% to 45% of which are singletons. The V gene is TRBV5-1, the J gene TRBJ2-1; 9 nucleotides match TRBD2. The sample consisted of blood. This TCR derives from a girl aged 5-17 years with multiple sclerosis. CDR3 DNA: TGCGCCAGCAGCGGCGGACTAGCGTCCTACAATGAGCAGTTCTTC. Amino acids: CASSGGLASYNEQFF.